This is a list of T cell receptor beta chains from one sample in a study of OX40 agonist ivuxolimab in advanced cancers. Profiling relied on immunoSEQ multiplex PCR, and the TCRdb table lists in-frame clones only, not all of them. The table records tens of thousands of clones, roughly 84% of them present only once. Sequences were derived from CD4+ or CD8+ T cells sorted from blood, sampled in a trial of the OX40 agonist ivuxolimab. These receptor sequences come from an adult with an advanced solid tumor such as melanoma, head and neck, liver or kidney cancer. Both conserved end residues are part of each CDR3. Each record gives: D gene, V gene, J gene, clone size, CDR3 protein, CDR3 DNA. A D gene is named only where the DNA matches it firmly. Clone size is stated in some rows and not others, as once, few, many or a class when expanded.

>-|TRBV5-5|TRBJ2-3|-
CASSLAAADTQYF
TGTGCCAGCAGCTTGGCCGCCGCAGATACGCAGTATTTT
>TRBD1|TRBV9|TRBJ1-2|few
CASSRDRDGGYTF
TGTGCCAGCAGCCGGGACAGGGATGGGGGCTACACCTTC
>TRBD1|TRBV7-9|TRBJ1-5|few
CASSLAGTGRGPQHF
TGTGCCAGCAGCTTAGCGGGGACAGGGCGGGGGCCCCAGCATTTT
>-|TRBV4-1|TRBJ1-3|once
CASSQLDSSGNTIYF
TGCGCCAGCAGCCAACTGGACAGTTCTGGAAACACCATATATTTT
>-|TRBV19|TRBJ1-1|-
CASSRVNTEAFF
TGTGCCAGTAGTAGGGTCAACACTGAAGCTTTCTTT
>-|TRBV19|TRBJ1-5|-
CASSPGLRGNQPQHF
TGTGCCAGTAGTCCGGGCCTTAGAGGGAATCAGCCCCAGCATTTT
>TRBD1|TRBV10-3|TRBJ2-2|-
CAISTGQGNTGELFF
TGTGCCATCAGTACCGGACAGGGGAACACCGGGGAGCTGTTTTTT
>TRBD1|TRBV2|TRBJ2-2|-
CASSPPGQGATGELFF
TGTGCCAGCAGTCCGCCGGGACAGGGGGCAACCGGGGAGCTGTTTTTT
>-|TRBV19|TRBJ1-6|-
CASKSRAESPLHF
TGTGCCAGTAAGTCTCGGGCAGAGTCACCCCTCCACTTT
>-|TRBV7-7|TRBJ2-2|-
CASSLESFTGELFF
TGTGCTAGCAGCTTAGAGTCATTCACCGGGGAGCTGTTTTTT
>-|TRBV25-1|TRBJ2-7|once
CASIGVGLAEQYF
TGTGCCAGTATCGGGGTGGGCCTCGCCGAGCAGTACTTC